The rows below give T cell receptor beta chains drawn from one sample of a study of T cell responses to AZD1222 COVID-19 vaccine. Clones were sequenced by immunoSEQ multiplex PCR, and TCRdb holds only the in-frame ones, with some missing. The sample has 150,000 to 200,000 clones; about 90% are singletons. This specimen consisted of peripheral blood, obtained 28 days after the second AZD1222 dose. The source of these receptors is an adult who received the AZD1222 COVID-19 vaccine. Each CDR3 is given with its conserved first and last residue. The order of the fields is clone size, D gene, J gene, V gene, CDR3 protein, CDR3 DNA. A D gene is named only where the DNA matches it firmly. The size field is filled for only some rows; it gives once, few, many or a size class.

abundance: NA
d_gene: TRBD1
j_gene: TRBJ2-3
v_gene: TRBV27
CDR3aa: CASSLPLTGASTDTQYF
CDR3nt: TGTGCCAGCAGCCTACCCCTGACAGGGGCAAGCACAGATACGCAGTATTTT

abundance: NA
d_gene: TRBD2
j_gene: TRBJ2-3
v_gene: TRBV30
CDR3aa: CAWSVPAGGTDTQYF
CDR3nt: TGTGCCTGGAGTGTACCAGCGGGGGGGACAGATACGCAGTATTTT

abundance: NA
d_gene: NA
j_gene: TRBJ1-2
v_gene: TRBV7-2
CDR3aa: CASRKGEGSYGYTF
CDR3nt: TGTGCCAGCAGGAAGGGGGAGGGCAGCTATGGCTACACCTTC

abundance: once
d_gene: TRBD1
j_gene: TRBJ2-4
v_gene: TRBV4-1
CDR3aa: CASSLRQGENIQYF
CDR3nt: TGCGCCAGCAGCCTTCGACAGGGGGAAAACATTCAGTACTTC

abundance: NA
d_gene: TRBD1
j_gene: TRBJ1-4
v_gene: TRBV2
CDR3aa: CAKGGQGATNEKLFF
CDR3nt: TGTGCCAAAGGGGGACAGGGAGCAACTAATGAAAAACTGTTTTTT

abundance: NA
d_gene: NA
j_gene: TRBJ1-2
v_gene: TRBV19
CDR3aa: CASSIGQGINYGYTF
CDR3nt: TGTGCCAGTAGTATTGGGCAGGGGATCAACTATGGCTACACCTTC

abundance: NA
d_gene: TRBD1
j_gene: TRBJ2-3
v_gene: TRBV2
CDR3aa: CASSWDRVDTQYF
CDR3nt: TGTGCCAGCAGTTGGGACAGGGTAGATACGCAGTATTTT

abundance: NA
d_gene: NA
j_gene: TRBJ1-2
v_gene: TRBV19
CDR3aa: CASSSPGYGYTF
CDR3nt: TGTGCCAGTAGTTCCCCAGGGTATGGCTACACCTTC

abundance: NA
d_gene: NA
j_gene: TRBJ1-2
v_gene: TRBV10-3
CDR3aa: CAISAINGGNYGYTF
CDR3nt: TGTGCCATCAGTGCCATTAACGGGGGTAACTATGGCTACACCTTC

abundance: NA
d_gene: TRBD2
j_gene: TRBJ2-2
v_gene: TRBV29-1
CDR3aa: CSVQGTSGGSNTGELFF
CDR3nt: TGCAGCGTTCAAGGGACTAGCGGGGGCTCGAACACCGGGGAGCTGTTTTTT

abundance: NA
d_gene: NA
j_gene: TRBJ1-1
v_gene: TRBV4-2
CDR3aa: CASSQLQGSQAFF
CDR3nt: TGTGCCAGCAGCCAATTGCAGGGCTCGCAGGCTTTCTTT

abundance: NA
d_gene: NA
j_gene: TRBJ1-2
v_gene: TRBV4-1
CDR3aa: CASSPAAGSGYTF
CDR3nt: TGCGCCAGCAGCCCAGCCGCCGGGTCTGGCTACACCTTC

abundance: NA
d_gene: NA
j_gene: TRBJ1-2
v_gene: TRBV2
CDR3aa: CASSDRTVNYGYTF
CDR3nt: TGTGCCAGCAGTGACCGGACAGTTAACTATGGCTACACCTTC

abundance: NA
d_gene: NA
j_gene: TRBJ1-6
v_gene: TRBV2
CDR3aa: CASSGGLGSPLHF
CDR3nt: TGTGCCAGCAGTGGAGGGTTAGGGTCACCCCTCCACTTT

abundance: NA
d_gene: NA
j_gene: TRBJ1-2
v_gene: TRBV7-2
CDR3aa: CASSLDGVNYGYTF
CDR3nt: TGTGCCAGCAGCTTAGATGGGGTTAACTATGGCTACACCTTC

abundance: NA
d_gene: NA
j_gene: TRBJ1-2
v_gene: TRBV2
CDR3aa: CAGHSGFNYGYTF
CDR3nt: TGTGCCGGACACTCCGGTTTTAACTATGGCTACACCTTC

abundance: NA
d_gene: NA
j_gene: TRBJ2-7
v_gene: TRBV15
CDR3aa: CATSPRIGGYEQYF
CDR3nt: TGTGCCACCAGCCCAAGGATCGGCGGCTACGAGCAGTACTTC

abundance: NA
d_gene: TRBD1
j_gene: TRBJ2-5
v_gene: TRBV7-2
CDR3aa: CASSFDRGTQETQYF
CDR3nt: TGTGCCAGCAGCTTCGACAGGGGTACCCAAGAGACCCAGTACTTC

abundance: NA
d_gene: NA
j_gene: TRBJ2-1
v_gene: TRBV30
CDR3aa: CAWNRGENEQFF
CDR3nt: TGTGCCTGGAATAGGGGGGAGAATGAGCAGTTCTTC

abundance: once
d_gene: TRBD1
j_gene: TRBJ1-2
v_gene: TRBV19
CDR3aa: CASSIDRGPPHGYTF
CDR3nt: TGTGCCAGTAGTATCGACAGGGGGCCCCCCCATGGCTACACCTTC

abundance: NA
d_gene: NA
j_gene: TRBJ1-2
v_gene: TRBV19
CDR3aa: CASGGDYGYTF
CDR3nt: TGTGCCAGTGGGGGGGACTATGGCTACACCTTC

abundance: NA
d_gene: TRBD1
j_gene: TRBJ1-2
v_gene: TRBV2
CDR3aa: CASSERDRYGYTF
CDR3nt: TGTGCCAGCAGTGAAAGGGACAGATATGGCTACACCTTC

abundance: NA
d_gene: TRBD1
j_gene: TRBJ1-2
v_gene: TRBV10-3
CDR3aa: CAISESPGGMGYTF
CDR3nt: TGTGCCATCAGTGAGTCGCCAGGGGGTATGGGCTACACCTTC

abundance: once
d_gene: NA
j_gene: TRBJ2-7
v_gene: TRBV6-5
CDR3aa: CASSYPSSTGSYEQYF
CDR3nt: TGTGCCAGCAGTTACCCTTCTTCCACGGGGTCCTACGAGCAGTACTTC

abundance: once
d_gene: NA
j_gene: TRBJ1-6
v_gene: TRBV25-1
CDR3aa: CASRGGLSSYNSPLHF
CDR3nt: TGTGCCAGCAGGGGTGGCCTTTCCTCCTATAATTCACCCCTCCACTTT

abundance: NA
d_gene: NA
j_gene: TRBJ2-7
v_gene: TRBV27
CDR3aa: CASSDEGYEQYF
CDR3nt: TGTGCCAGCAGTGACGAGGGCTACGAGCAGTACTTC

abundance: few
d_gene: NA
j_gene: TRBJ2-2
v_gene: TRBV6-2/TRBV6-3
CDR3aa: CASSYFRSSVSGELFF
CDR3nt: TGTGCCAGCAGTTACTTCCGGTCGAGTGTGTCCGGGGAGCTGTTTTTT

abundance: NA
d_gene: TRBD1
j_gene: TRBJ1-1
v_gene: TRBV6-1
CDR3aa: CASSELPGGAGAEAFF
CDR3nt: TGTGCCAGCAGTGAGCTCCCAGGGGGCGCCGGCGCTGAAGCTTTCTTT

abundance: once
d_gene: TRBD1
j_gene: TRBJ1-2
v_gene: TRBV19
CDR3aa: CASSARGTGINYGYTF
CDR3nt: TGTGCCAGTAGTGCCCGAGGGACAGGAATTAACTATGGCTACACCTTC

abundance: NA
d_gene: TRBD1
j_gene: TRBJ1-2
v_gene: TRBV9
CDR3aa: CASSVEVRQGGYTF
CDR3nt: TGTGCCAGCAGCGTAGAGGTTCGACAGGGAGGCTACACCTTC

abundance: NA
d_gene: TRBD1
j_gene: TRBJ2-5
v_gene: TRBV4-1
CDR3aa: CASSQGDRVSWTQYF
CDR3nt: TGCGCCAGCAGCCAAGGCGACAGGGTTTCTTGGACCCAGTACTTC

abundance: NA
d_gene: NA
j_gene: TRBJ1-6
v_gene: TRBV7-3
CDR3aa: CASSLTPGNSPLHF
CDR3nt: TGTGCCAGCAGCTTAACGCCGGGAAATTCACCCCTCCACTTT